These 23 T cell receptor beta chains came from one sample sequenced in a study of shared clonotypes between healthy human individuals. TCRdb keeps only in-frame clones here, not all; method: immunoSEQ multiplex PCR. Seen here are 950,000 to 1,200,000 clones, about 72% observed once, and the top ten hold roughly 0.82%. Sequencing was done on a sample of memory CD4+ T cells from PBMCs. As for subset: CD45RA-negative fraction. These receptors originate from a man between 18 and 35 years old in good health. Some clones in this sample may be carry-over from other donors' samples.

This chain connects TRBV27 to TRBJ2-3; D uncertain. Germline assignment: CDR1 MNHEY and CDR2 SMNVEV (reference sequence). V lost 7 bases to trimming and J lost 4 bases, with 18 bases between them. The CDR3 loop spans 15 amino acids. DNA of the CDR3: TGTGCCAGCAACCCACAAAGAACGGGCGCAGATACGCAGTATTTT. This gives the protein CASNPQRTGADTQYF.

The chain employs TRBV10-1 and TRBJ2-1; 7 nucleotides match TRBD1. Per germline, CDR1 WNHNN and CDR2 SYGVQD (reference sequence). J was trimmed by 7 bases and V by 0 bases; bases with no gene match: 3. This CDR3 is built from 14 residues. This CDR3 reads CASSESRGQNEQFF. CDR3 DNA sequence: TGCGCCAGCAGTGAGTCAAGGGGGCAAAATGAGCAGTTCTTC.

The CDR3 region has the DNA TGTGCCAGCAGCTTAGCCCTAGCGGGATTGGGGGGAGATACGCAGTATTTT. Protein: CASSLALAGLGGDTQYF. The chain has TRBV11-2 and TRBJ2-3; 9 positions agree with TRBD2. The J segment lost 5 bases and the V segment lost 1 base, leaving 10 bases of the junction unmatched. Germline CDR1 and CDR2: SGHAT and FQNNGV. The CDR3 covers 17 residues.

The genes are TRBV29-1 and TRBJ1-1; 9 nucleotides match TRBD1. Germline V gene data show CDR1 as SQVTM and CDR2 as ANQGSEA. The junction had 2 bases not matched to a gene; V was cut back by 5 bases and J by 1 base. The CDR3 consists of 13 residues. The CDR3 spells CSVLGQGNTEAFF. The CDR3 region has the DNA TGCAGCGTTTTGGGACAGGGGAACACTGAAGCTTTCTTT.

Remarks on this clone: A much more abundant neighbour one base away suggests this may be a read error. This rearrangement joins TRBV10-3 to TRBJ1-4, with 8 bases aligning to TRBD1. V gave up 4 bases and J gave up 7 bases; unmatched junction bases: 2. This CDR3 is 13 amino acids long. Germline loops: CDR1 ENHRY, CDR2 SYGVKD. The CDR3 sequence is CAISGTGSEKLFF. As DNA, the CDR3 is TGTGCCATCAGTGGGACAGGGAGTGAAAAACTGTTTTTT.

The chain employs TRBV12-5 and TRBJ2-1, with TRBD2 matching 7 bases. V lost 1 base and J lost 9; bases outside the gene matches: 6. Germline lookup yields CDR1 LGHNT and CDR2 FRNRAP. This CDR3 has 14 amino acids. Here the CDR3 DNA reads TGTGCTAGTGGTTTGGGCTCGGCTAGCGGTGAGCAGTTCTTC. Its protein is CASGLGSASGEQFF.

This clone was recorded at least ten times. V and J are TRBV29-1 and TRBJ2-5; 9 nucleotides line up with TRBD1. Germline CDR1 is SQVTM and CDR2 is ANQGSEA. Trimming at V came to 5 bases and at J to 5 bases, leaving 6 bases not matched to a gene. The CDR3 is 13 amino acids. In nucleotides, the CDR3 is TGCAGCGTTTTACAGGGGGCGCGGGAGACCCAGTACTTC. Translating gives CSVLQGARETQYF.

This chain's CDR3 is CASGRHQRDTGELFF. The CDR3 DNA follows: TGCGCCAGCGGCAGGCATCAACGGGACACCGGGGAGCTGTTTTTT. The chain carries TRBV5-1 and TRBJ2-2; no reliable D call. CDR1 is SGHRS and CDR2 is YFSETQ in the germline V gene. CDR3 size: 15 residues. The V end was cut by 7 bases, the J end by 3 bases, with 16 bases between.

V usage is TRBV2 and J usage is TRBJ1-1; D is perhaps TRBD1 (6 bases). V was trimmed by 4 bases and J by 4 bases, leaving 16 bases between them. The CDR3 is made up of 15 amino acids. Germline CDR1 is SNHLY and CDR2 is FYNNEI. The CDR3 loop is CASSATVGGGTEAFF. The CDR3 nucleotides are TGTGCCAGCAGTGCTACGGTTGGGGGCGGCACTGAAGCTTTCTTT.

The CDR3 protein is CASSLPPGQGWSTEAFF. In nucleotides, the CDR3 is TGCGCCAGCAGCCTCCCACCGGGACAGGGATGGAGCACTGAAGCTTTCTTT. The gene calls are TRBV10-2 and TRBJ1-1; 9 nucleotides align to TRBD1. The CDR3 length is 17 residues. V gave up 6 bases and J gave up 4 bases; unmatched junction bases: 15. CDR1 is WSHSY, CDR2 SAAADI, per germline.

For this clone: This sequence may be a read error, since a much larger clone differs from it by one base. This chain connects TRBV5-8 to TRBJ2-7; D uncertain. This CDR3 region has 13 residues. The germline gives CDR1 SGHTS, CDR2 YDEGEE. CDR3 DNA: TGTGCCAGCAGCCCGACCCGTTGGACCGAGCTGTACTTC. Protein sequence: CASSPTRWTELYF.

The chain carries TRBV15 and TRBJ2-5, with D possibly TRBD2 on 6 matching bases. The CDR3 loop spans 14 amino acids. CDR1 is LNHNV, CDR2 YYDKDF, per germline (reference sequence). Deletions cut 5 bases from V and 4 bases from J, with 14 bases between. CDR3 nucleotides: TGTGCCACCAGCCCGGGACTTCAGGGAGAGACCCAGTACTTC. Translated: CATSPGLQGETQYF.

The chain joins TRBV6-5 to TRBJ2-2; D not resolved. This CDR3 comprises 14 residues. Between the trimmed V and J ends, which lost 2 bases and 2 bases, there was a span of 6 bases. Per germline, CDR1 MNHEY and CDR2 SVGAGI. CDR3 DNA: TGTGCCAGCAGTTACAGAACCAACACCGGGGAGCTGTTTTTT. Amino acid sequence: CASSYRTNTGELFF.

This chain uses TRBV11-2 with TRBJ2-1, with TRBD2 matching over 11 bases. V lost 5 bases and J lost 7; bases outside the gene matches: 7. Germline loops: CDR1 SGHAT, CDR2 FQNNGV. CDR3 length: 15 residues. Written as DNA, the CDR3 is TGTGCCAGCAGCCCCCGACTAGCGGGGAGGAATGAGCAGTTCTTC. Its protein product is CASSPRLAGRNEQFF. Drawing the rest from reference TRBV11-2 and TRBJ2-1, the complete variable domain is EAGVAQSPRYKIIEKRQSVAFWCNPISGHATLYWYQQILGQGPKLLIQFQNNGVVDDSQLPKDRFSAERLKGVDSTLKIQPAKLEDSAVYLCASSPRLAGRNEQFFGPGTRLTVL.

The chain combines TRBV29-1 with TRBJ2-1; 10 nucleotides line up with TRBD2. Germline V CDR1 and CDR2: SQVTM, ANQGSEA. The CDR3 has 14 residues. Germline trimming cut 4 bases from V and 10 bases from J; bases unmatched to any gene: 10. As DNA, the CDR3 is TGCAGCGTTGCCCGCGCGCAGCGGGAGGGCGAGCAGTTCTTC. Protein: CSVARAQREGEQFF.

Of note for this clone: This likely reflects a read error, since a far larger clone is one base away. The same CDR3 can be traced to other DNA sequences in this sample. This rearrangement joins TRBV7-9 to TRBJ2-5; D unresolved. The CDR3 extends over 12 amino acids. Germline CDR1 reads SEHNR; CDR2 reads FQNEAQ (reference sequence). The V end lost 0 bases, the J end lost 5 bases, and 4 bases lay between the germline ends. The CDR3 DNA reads TGTGCCAGCAGCTTAGCAATCGAGACCCAGTACTTC. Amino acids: CASSLAIETQYF.

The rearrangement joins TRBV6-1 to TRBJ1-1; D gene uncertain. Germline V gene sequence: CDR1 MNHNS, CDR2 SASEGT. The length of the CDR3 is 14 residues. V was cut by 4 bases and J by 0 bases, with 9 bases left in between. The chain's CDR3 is CASSVRLMNTEAFF. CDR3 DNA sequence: TGTGCCAGCAGTGTTCGGTTAATGAACACTGAAGCTTTCTTT.

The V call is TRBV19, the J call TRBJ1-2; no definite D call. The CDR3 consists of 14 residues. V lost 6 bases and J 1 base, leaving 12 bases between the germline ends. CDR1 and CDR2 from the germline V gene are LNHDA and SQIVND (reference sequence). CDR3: CASRTTALNYGYTF. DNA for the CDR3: TGTGCCAGTAGAACTACAGCCCTTAACTATGGCTACACCTTC.

The CDR3 DNA reads TGTGCCAGCTCACCCTCGCTAGCGGGAGTAGGAATGGCCGGGGAGCTGTTTTTT. Amino acid sequence: CASSPSLAGVGMAGELFF. The gene calls are TRBV18 and TRBJ2-2, with TRBD2 identical over 10 bases. The J segment lost 6 bases and the V segment lost 3 bases, leaving 13 bases of the junction unmatched. From germline, CDR1 is KGHSH and CDR2 LQKENI. The length of the CDR3 is 18 residues.

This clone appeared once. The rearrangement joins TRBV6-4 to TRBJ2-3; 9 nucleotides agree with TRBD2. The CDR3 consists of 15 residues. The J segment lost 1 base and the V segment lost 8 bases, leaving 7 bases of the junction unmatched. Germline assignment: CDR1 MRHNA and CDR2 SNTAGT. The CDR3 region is CASSMERGGTDTQYF. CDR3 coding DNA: TGTGCCAGCTCCATGGAGCGGGGGGGCACAGATACGCAGTATTTT.

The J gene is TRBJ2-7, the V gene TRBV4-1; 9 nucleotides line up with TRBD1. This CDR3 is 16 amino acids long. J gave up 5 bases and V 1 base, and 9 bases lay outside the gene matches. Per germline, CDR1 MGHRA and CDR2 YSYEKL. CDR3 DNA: TGCGCCAGCAGCCAAGGACAATACGGGACAGGGAACGAGCAGTACTTC. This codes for CASSQGQYGTGNEQYF.

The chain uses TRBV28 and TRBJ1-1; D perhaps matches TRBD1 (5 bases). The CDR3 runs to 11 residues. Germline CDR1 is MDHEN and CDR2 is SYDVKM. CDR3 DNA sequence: TGTGTCACACAGGTGAACACTGAAGCTTTCTTT. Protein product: CVTQVNTEAFF.

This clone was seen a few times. The CDR3 nucleotides are TGTGCCAGCAGTGCCCGAGGGGGAATGGCCTATGGCTACACCTTC. Protein product: CASSARGGMAYGYTF. The chain links TRBV2 to TRBJ1-2, with a possible D match to TRBD1 (6 bases). CDR1 and CDR2 from the germline V gene are SNHLY and FYNNEI. This CDR3 region has 15 residues. The V and J ends lost 4 bases and 4 bases respectively, with 16 bases between them.